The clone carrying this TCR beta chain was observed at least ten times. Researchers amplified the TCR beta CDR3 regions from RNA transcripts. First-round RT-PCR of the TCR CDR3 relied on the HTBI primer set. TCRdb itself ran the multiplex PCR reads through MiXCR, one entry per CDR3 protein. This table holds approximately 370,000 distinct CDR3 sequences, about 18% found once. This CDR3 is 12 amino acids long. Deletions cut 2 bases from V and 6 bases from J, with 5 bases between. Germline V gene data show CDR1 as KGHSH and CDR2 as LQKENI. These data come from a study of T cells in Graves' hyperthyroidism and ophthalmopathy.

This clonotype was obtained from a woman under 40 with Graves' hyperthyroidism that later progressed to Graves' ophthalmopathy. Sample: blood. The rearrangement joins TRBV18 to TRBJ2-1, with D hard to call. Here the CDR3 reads CASSPSPNEQFF. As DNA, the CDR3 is TGTGCCAGCTCACCATCCCCCAATGAGCAGTTCTTC.